This TCR beta chain stems from a study of T-cell memory formation after mild COVID-19. Study as a whole: Across donors, TCR clusters were largely donor specific.

Constant-segment primers and 5'RACE yielded cDNA libraries for TCR alpha and TCR beta, each carrying sample barcodes and UMIs. TCRdb itself ran the 5' RACE reads through MiXCR, one entry per CDR3 protein. Of roughly 350,000 distinct CDR3 sequences detected, around 20% appear once; the ten largest clones hold roughly an eighth. There are a few counts of this clonotype. Trimming removed 2 bases at V and 6 bases at J, with 5 bases between. Germline CDR1 reads SGHRS; CDR2 reads YFSETQ. The CDR3 totals 12 residues. The TCR was taken from an adult woman who had mild COVID-19 (a few samples of this study predate the infection). Cell type and time point are not known. Specimen: PBMCs or a T cell subset sorted from them (not recorded which). The rearrangement links TRBV5-1 to TRBJ2-2, with no clear D. The CDR3 DNA is TGCGCCAGCAGCTTATTCCCCGGGGAGCTGTTTTTT. Its translation: CASSLFPGELFF.